The 4 T cell receptor beta chains presented below share a single source sample, sequenced in a study of vaccination effects on CD4 cells after COVID-19. These receptors' targets are unknown. Isolating CD4+ T cells followed approximately nine days of culture. Libraries were prepared by immunoSEQ multiplex PCR; TCRdb keeps only in-frame clonotypes and omits some of them. The sample lists 40,000 to 55,000 clones, roughly 72% occurring once. The sequencing used CD4+ T cells from PBMCs cultured without peptide, collected before COVID-19 vaccination. These TCRs come from a human donor who had a prior SARS-CoV-2 infection.

The chain is built from TRBV30 and TRBJ1-2, with TRBD1 identical over 9 bases. With V trimmed by 8 bases and J by 4 bases, 11 bases remained unmatched. Germline loops: CDR1 GTSNPN, CDR2 SVGIG (reference sequence). The CDR3 spans 14 residues. The CDR3 protein is CAQSRTGASYGYTF. The CDR3 DNA reads as TGTGCCCAATCTCGGACAGGGGCGAGCTATGGCTACACCTTC. The full variable domain, its missing parts supplied by reference TRBV30 and TRBJ1-2, is SQTIHQWPATLVQPVGSPLSLECTVEGTSNPNLYWYRQAAGRGLQLLFYSVGIGQISSEVPQNLSASRPQDRQFILSSKKLLLSDSGFYLCAQSRTGASYGYTFGSGTRLTVV.

In its sample, this clone was seen once. J is TRBJ1-6 and V is TRBV5-6; D gene uncertain. CDR1 and CDR2 (germline): SGHDT, YYEEEE. The V end was cut by 5 bases, the J end by 10 bases, with 19 bases between. The CDR3 consists of 15 residues. CDR3 loop: CASRSDGRPGSPLHF. CDR3 bases: TGTGCCAGCAGGTCGGACGGCCGGCCGGGGTCACCCCTCCACTTT.

The gene calls are TRBV2 and TRBJ2-5, with D maybe TRBD1 (5 bases). The CDR3 has 14 residues. CDR1 and CDR2 from the germline V gene are SNHLY and FYNNEI. V lost 6 bases and J 1 base, leaving 12 bases between the germline ends. The CDR3 here is CASRLTEFQETQYF. CDR3 DNA: TGTGCCAGCAGGTTGACAGAATTCCAAGAGACCCAGTACTTC.

V and J are TRBV6-6 and TRBJ2-1; 8 bases match TRBD2. This CDR3 spans 14 amino acids. Germline V gene lookup returns CDR1 MNHNY and CDR2 SVGAGI (reference sequence). V shed 0 bases, J shed 6 bases, and the junction held 1 base outside the gene matches. In DNA form, the CDR3 reads TGTGCCAGCAGTTACTCTGCGGGGGGCAATGAGCAGTTCTTC. Translation: CASSYSAGGNEQFF.